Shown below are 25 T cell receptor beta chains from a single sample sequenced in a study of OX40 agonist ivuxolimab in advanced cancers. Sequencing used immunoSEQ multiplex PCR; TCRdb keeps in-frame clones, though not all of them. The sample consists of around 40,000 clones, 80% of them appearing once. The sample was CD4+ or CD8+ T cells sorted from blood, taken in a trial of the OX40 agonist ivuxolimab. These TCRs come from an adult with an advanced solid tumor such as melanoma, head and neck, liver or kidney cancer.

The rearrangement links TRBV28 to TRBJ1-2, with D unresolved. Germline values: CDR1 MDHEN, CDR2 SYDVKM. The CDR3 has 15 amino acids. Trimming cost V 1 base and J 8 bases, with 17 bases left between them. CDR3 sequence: CASSLLVGRRTGYTF. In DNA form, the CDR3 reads TGTGCCAGCAGTTTATTGGTAGGGAGAAGGACGGGCTACACCTTC.

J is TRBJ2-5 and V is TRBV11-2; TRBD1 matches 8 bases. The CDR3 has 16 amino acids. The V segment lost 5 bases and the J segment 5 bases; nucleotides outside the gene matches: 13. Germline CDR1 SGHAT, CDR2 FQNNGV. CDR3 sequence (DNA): TGTGCCAGCAGCAGTACCTCGGACAGGGCGGGGGAGACCCAGTACTTC. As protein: CASSSTSDRAGETQYF.

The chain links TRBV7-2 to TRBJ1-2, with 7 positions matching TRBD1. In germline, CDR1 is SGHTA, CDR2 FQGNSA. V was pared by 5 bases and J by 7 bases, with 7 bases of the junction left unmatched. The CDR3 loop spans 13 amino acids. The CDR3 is CASSKTGKAGYTF. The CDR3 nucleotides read TGTGCCAGCAGCAAGACAGGGAAGGCTGGCTACACCTTC. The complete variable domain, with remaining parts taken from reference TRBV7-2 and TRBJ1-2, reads GAGVSQSPSNKVTEKGKDVELRCDPISGHTALYWYRQSLGQGLEFLIYFQGNSAPDKSGLPSDRFSAERTGGSVSTLTIQRTQQEDSAVYLCASSKTGKAGYTFGSGTRLTVV.

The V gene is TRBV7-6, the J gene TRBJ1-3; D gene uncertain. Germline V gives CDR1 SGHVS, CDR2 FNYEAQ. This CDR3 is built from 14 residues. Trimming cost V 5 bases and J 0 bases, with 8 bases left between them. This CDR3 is CASSRRDSGNTIYF. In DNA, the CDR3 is TGTGCCAGCAGCCGCCGGGACTCTGGAAACACCATATATTTT.

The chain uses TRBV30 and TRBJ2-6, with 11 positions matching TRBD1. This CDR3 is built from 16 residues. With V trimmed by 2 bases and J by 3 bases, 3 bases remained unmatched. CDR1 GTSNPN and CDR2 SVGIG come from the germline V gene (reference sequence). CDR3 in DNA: TGTGCCTGGAGTCCCGGGACAGGGGGTGGGGCCAACGTCCTGACTTTC. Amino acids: CAWSPGTGGGANVLTF. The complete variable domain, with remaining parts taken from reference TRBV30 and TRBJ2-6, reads SQTIHQWPATLVQPVGSPLSLECTVEGTSNPNLYWYRQAAGRGLQLLFYSVGIGQISSEVPQNLSASRPQDRQFILSSKKLLLSDSGFYLCAWSPGTGGGANVLTFGAGSRLTVL.

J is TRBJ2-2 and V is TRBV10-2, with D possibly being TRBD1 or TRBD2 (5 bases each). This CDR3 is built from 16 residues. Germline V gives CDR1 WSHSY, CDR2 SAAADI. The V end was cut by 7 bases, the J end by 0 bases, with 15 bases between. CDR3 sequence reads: CASTTRGGPNTGELFF. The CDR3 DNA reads TGCGCCAGCACCACCCGGGGCGGGCCGAACACCGGGGAGCTGTTTTTT.

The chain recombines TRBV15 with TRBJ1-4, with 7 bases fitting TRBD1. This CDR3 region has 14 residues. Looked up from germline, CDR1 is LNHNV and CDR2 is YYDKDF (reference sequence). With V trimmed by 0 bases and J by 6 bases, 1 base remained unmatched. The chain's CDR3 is CATSRDRGDEKLFF. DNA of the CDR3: TGTGCCACCAGCAGAGACAGGGGGGATGAAAAACTGTTTTTT.

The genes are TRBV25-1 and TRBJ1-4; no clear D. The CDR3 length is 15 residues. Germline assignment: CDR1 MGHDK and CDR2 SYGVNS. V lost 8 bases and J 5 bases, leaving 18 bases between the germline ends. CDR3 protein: CASQETGLLNEKLFF. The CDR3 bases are TGTGCCAGCCAAGAGACCGGATTGTTAAATGAAAAACTGTTTTTT.

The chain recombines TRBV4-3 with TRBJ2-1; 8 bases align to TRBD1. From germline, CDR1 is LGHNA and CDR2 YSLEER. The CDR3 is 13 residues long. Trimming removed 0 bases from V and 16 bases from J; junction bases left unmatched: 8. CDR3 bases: TGCGCCAGCAGCCAAGAAAGAGGCAGGGGGCTATTCTTC. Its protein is CASSQERGRGLFF.

CDR3 nucleotides: TGTGCCAGCAGCTCACAGGGGAAGAACACTGAAGCTTTCTTT. Translated, it gives CASSSQGKNTEAFF. The chain has TRBV28 and TRBJ1-1; 7 positions match TRBD1. The CDR3 runs 14 residues. The germline gives CDR1 MDHEN, CDR2 SYDVKM. The V gene end was trimmed by 6 bases and the J gene end by 1 base; junction bases not matched to a gene: 5.

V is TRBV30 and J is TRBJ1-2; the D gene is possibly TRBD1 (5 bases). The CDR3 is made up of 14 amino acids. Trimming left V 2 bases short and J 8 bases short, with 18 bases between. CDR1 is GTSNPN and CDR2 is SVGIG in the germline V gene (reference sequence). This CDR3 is CAWSRSGGLRGYTF. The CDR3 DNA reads TGTGCCTGGAGTAGATCCGGGGGACTAAGGGGCTACACCTTC.

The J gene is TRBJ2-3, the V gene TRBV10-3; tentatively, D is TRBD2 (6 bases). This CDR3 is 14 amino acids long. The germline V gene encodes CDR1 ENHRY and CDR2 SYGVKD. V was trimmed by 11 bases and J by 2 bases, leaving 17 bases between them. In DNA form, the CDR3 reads TGTGCCGCCCGGGACTCCCGAAACACAGATACGCAGTATTTT. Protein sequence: CAARDSRNTDTQYF.

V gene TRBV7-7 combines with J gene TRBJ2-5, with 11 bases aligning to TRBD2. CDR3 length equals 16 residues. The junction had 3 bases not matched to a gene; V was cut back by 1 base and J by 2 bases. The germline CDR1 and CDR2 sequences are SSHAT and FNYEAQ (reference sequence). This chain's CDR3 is CASSLEASGGQETQYF. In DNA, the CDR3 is TGTGCCAGCAGCTTAGAGGCTAGCGGGGGGCAAGAGACCCAGTACTTC.

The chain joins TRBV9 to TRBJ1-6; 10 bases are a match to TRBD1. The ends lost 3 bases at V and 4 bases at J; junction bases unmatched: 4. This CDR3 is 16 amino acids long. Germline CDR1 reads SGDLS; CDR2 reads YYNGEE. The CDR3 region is CASSAGQGIYNSPLHF. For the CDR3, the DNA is TGTGCCAGCAGCGCGGGACAGGGGATTTATAATTCACCCCTCCACTTT.

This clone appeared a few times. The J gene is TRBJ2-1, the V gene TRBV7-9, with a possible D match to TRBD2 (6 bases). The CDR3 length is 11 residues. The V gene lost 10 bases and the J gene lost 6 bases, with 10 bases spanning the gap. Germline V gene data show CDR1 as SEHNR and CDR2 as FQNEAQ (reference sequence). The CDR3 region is CAIRGGNEQFF. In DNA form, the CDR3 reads TGTGCCATTAGGGGAGGCAATGAGCAGTTCTTC.

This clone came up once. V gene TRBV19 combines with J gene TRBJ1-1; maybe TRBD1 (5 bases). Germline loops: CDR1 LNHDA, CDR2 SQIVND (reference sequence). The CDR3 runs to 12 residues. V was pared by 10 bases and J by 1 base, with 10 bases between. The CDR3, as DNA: TGTGCCACAGGGTTTTCGAACACTGAAGCTTTCTTT. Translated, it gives CATGFSNTEAFF.

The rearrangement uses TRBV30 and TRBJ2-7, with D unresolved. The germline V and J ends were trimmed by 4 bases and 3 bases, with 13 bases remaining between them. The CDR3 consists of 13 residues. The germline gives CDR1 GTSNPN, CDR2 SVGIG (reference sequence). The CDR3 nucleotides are TGTGCCTGGAATCCCTGGGCAGACTACGAGCAGTACTTC. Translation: CAWNPWADYEQYF.

In nucleotides, the CDR3 is TGTGCCAGCAGTTTATCGTCCCCTACCCCCAACGAGCAGTACTTC. Translating gives CASSLSSPTPNEQYF. The chain recombines TRBV27 with TRBJ2-7; the D is unclear. Germline V gene lookup returns CDR1 MNHEY and CDR2 SMNVEV (reference sequence). V dropped 0 bases and J dropped 5 bases, with 14 bases sitting between them. The CDR3 totals 15 residues.

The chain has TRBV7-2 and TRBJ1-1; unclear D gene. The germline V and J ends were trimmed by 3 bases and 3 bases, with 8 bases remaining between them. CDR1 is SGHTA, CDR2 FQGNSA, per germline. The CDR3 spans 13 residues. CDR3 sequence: CASSFSGDTEAFF. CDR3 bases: TGTGCCAGCAGCTTTTCCGGGGACACTGAAGCTTTCTTT.

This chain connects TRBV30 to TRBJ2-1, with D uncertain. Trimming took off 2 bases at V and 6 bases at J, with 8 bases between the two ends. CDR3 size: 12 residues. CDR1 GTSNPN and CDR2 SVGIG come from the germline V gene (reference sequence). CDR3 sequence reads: CAWSPSINEQFF. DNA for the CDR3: TGTGCCTGGAGTCCGTCAATCAATGAGCAGTTCTTC.

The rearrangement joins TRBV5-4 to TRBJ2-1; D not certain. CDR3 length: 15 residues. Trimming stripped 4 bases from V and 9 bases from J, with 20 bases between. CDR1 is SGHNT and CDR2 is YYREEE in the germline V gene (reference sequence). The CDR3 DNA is TGTGCCAGCAGCATCGTCCAAGCAGCTCGGGCTGAGCAGTTCTTC. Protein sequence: CASSIVQAARAEQFF.

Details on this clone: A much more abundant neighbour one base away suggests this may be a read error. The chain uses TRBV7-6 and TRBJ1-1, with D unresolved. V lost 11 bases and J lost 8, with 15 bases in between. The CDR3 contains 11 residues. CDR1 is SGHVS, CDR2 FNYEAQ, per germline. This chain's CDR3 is CAGTGLEEAFF. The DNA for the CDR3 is TGTGCCGGCACCGGCCTCGAGGAAGCTTTCTTT.

Here the CDR3 reads CASSLGPEREQYF. Written as DNA, the CDR3 is TGTGCCAGCAGCTTAGGGCCTGAACGGGAGCAGTACTTC. The rearrangement links TRBV7-3 to TRBJ2-7; no clear D. From germline, CDR1 is SGHTA and CDR2 FQGTGA. V was cut by 2 bases and J by 7 bases, with 12 bases left in between. CDR3 length: 13 residues.

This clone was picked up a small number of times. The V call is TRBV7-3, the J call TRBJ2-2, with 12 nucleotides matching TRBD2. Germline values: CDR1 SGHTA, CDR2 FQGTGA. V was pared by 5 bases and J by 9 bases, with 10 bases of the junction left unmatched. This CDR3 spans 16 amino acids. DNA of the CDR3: TGTGCCAGCAGCCCTCAGACTAGCGGGAGTGGCTGGGAGCTGTTTTTT. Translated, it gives CASSPQTSGSGWELFF. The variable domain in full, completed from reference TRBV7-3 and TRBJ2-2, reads GAGVSQTPSNKVTEKGKYVELRCDPISGHTALYWYRQSLGQGPEFLIYFQGTGAADDSGLPNDRFFAVRPEGSVSTLKIQRTERGDSAVYLCASSPQTSGSGWELFFGEGSRLTVL.

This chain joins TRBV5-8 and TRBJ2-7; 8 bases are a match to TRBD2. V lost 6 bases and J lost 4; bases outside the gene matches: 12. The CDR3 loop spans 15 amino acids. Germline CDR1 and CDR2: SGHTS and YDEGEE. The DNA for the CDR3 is TGTGCCAGCACCCCCACCGGAGCGGGAGTATACGAGCAGTACTTC. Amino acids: CASTPTGAGVYEQYF.